This TCR beta chain appears in the sequencing data of a study of blood T cell repertoires in COVID-19. Original processing methods: Estimates of nucleated cell counts were drawn from the amplification of reference gene primers. TCRdb's copy holds only in-frame clones and misses some; the assay was immunoSEQ multiplex PCR. The DNA gave D and trimming, while V, J and clone size come from that table. Of about 130,000 clones listed, roughly 77% are singletons. This CDR3 contains 15 residues. V lost 0 bases and J lost 8, with 14 bases in between. In germline, CDR1 is MNHEY, CDR2 SVGEGT. This rearrangement joins TRBV6-2 or TRBV6-3 to TRBJ1-5; D is ambiguous. The origin of this receptor is a woman in her sixties or seventies with COVID-19, enrolled during active disease. Sequenced: peripheral blood. The CDR3 sequence: CASSYSRHRLEPQHF. In nucleotides, the CDR3 is TGTGCCAGCAGTTACTCGAGGCATAGGCTCGAGCCCCAGCATTTT.